What follows are 11 T cell receptor beta chains derived from one specimen sequenced in a study of CD8 T cells in Susac syndrome. With random hexamers, reverse transcription was performed on about 0.5 to 1 ug of RNA. TCRdb used MiXCR to reprocess the immunoSEQ multiplex PCR reads, holding one entry per CDR3 protein. The sample has 95,000 to 150,000 distinct CDR3 sequences, roughly 94% seen once. The sample taken for sequencing was CD8+ T cells from PBMCs. Source of these receptors: a human donor with Susac syndrome.

The V call is TRBV19, the J call TRBJ2-7; D is tentatively TRBD1 or TRBD2 (5 bases each). The CDR3 extends over 13 amino acids. The ends were cut back, 5 bases at V and 3 bases at J, with 11 bases in the middle. Germline assignment: CDR1 LNHDA and CDR2 SQIVND (reference sequence). CDR3 sequence reads: CASSWDGYYEQYF. The CDR3 DNA reads as TGTGCCAGTAGTTGGGACGGATACTACGAGCAGTACTTC.

This clonotype was counted a single time. The V and J genes are TRBV7-9 and TRBJ2-7, with TRBD1 matching 9 bases. J lost 0 bases, V lost 6 bases, and 9 bases had no gene match. Germline assignment: CDR1 SEHNR and CDR2 FQNEAQ (reference sequence). CDR3 length: 16 amino acids. The DNA of the CDR3 is TGTGCCAGCAGAAATACCCGGACAGGGGCCTCCTACGAGCAGTACTTC. It encodes CASRNTRTGASYEQYF.

V and J are TRBV3-1 and TRBJ2-1, with TRBD1 as a possible D gene (5 bases). Germline CDR1 and CDR2: LGHDT and YNNKEL (reference sequence). The CDR3 is 18 amino acids. Trimming took off 0 bases at V and 2 bases at J, with 17 bases between the two ends. CDR3 nucleotide sequence: TGTGCCAGCAGCCAAGAGGGCAGGCGAGACAGAGCCTACAATGAGCAGTTCTTC. Its translation: CASSQEGRRDRAYNEQFF.

The chain uses TRBV15 and TRBJ1-4; TRBD1 matches at 9 bases. V dropped 6 bases and J dropped 7; count of bases not matched to a gene: 9. The germline V gene has CDR1 LNHNV and CDR2 YYDKDF (reference sequence). This CDR3 contains 15 residues. The CDR3 bases are TGTGCCACCAGACGCCTCACAGGGGGCGGTGAAAAACTGTTTTTT. As protein: CATRRLTGGGEKLFF. The whole variable domain, filled in from reference TRBV15 and TRBJ1-4, reads DAMVIQNPRYQVTQFGKPVTLSCSQTLNHNVMYWYQQKSSQAPKLLFHYYDKDFNNEADTPDNFQSRRPNTSFCFLDIRSPGLGDTAMYLCATRRLTGGGEKLFFGSGTQLSVL.

The gene calls are TRBV12-3 or TRBV12-4 and TRBJ2-7; 10 bases match TRBD1. Trimming cost V 4 bases and J 4 bases; bases outside gene matches: 4. This CDR3 is built from 14 residues. CDR3: CASSSTGGPYEQYF. The CDR3 DNA reads TGTGCCAGCAGTTCGACAGGGGGCCCGTACGAGCAGTACTTC.

This chain uses TRBV7-9 with TRBJ1-1; no clear D. This CDR3 contains 13 residues. V lost 5 bases to trimming and J lost 9 bases, with 16 bases between them. Germline V gene data show CDR1 as SEHNR and CDR2 as FQNEAQ (reference sequence). CDR3 sequence reads: CASSPEDHGQAFF. The CDR3 DNA follows: TGTGCCAGCAGCCCCGAGGATCACGGGCAAGCTTTCTTT.

This chain uses TRBV3-1 with TRBJ2-5; D possibly corresponds to TRBD2 (5 bases). V gave up 2 bases and J gave up 5 bases, with 12 bases separating them. This CDR3 is built from 14 residues. Germline V CDR1 and CDR2: LGHDT, YNNKEL (reference sequence). CDR3 DNA: TGTGCCAGCAGCCAATCGGGGTTCAGCGAGACCCAGTACTTC. Translating gives CASSQSGFSETQYF.

The chain is built from TRBV20-1 and TRBJ2-7; D assignment may be TRBD1 or TRBD2 (5 bases each). Trimming cost V 5 bases and J 2 bases, with 13 bases left between them. From germline, CDR1 is DFQATT and CDR2 SNEGSKA (reference sequence). The length of the CDR3 is 13 residues. CDR3 amino acids: CSAEGTAAYEQYF. The CDR3 DNA reads TGCAGTGCTGAAGGGACGGCCGCCTACGAGCAGTACTTC.

The chain has TRBV5-4 and TRBJ1-2; D possibly corresponds to TRBD1 (5 bases). CDR1 and CDR2 (germline): SGHNT, YYREEE (reference sequence). The CDR3 is 14 amino acids. V was trimmed by 4 bases and J by 6 bases, leaving 16 bases between them. The CDR3 loop is CASSPSGHGDGYTF. For the CDR3, the DNA is TGTGCCAGCAGCCCCAGTGGACACGGGGATGGCTACACCTTC.

The rearrangement uses TRBV4-3 and TRBJ1-1; D gene ambiguous. Germline V gene data show CDR1 as LGHNA and CDR2 as YSLEER. The CDR3 sequence is 15 residues long. V lost 4 bases and J lost 0, with 12 bases in between. CDR3 nucleotides: TGCGCCAGCAGCCCCTCGCGACTCCTGAACACTGAAGCTTTCTTT. Translating gives CASSPSRLLNTEAFF.

The chain links TRBV29-1 to TRBJ2-3; D might be TRBD1 (5 bases). V was shortened by 4 bases and J by 2 bases, with 16 bases between the two germline ends. The CDR3 spans 15 residues. Germline values: CDR1 SQVTM, CDR2 ANQGSEA. Here the CDR3 reads CSVVQGSPSTDTQYF. The CDR3 DNA reads as TGCAGCGTTGTTCAGGGCTCCCCTTCCACAGATACGCAGTATTTT.